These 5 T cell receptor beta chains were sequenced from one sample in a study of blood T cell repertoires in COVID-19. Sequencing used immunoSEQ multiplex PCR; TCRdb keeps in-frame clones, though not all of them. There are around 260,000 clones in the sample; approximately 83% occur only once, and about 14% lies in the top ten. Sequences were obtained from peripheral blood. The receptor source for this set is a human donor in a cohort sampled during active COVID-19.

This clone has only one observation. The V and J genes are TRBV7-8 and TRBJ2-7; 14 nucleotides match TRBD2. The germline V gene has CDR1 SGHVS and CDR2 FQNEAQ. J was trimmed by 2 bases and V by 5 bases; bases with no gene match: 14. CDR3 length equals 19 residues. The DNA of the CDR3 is TGTGCCAGCAGCCACTCCTCCGGGACTAGCGGGAGCTACCCCTACGAGCAGTACTTC. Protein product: CASSHSSGTSGSYPYEQYF.

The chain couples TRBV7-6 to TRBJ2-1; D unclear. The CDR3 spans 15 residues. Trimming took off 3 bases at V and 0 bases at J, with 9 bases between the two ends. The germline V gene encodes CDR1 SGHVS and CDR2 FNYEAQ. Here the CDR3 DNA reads TGTGCCAGCAGCTTTAACAGCTTCTCCTACAATGAGCAGTTCTTC. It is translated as CASSFNSFSYNEQFF.

The CDR3 is CASSAQGRARNEKLFF. The CDR3 bases are TGTGCCAGCAGCGCACAGGGTCGGGCTCGGAATGAAAAACTGTTTTTT. This chain links TRBV2 with TRBJ1-4; a possible D gene is TRBD1 (6 bases). Trimming took 6 bases from V and 5 from J, leaving 19 bases between them. Per germline, CDR1 SNHLY and CDR2 FYNNEI. There are 16 residues in the CDR3.

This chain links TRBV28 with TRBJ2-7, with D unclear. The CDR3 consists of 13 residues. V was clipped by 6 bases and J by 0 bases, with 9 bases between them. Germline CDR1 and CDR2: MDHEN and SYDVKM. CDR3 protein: CASRALSSYEQYF. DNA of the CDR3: TGTGCCAGCAGAGCGCTGAGCTCCTACGAGCAGTACTTC.

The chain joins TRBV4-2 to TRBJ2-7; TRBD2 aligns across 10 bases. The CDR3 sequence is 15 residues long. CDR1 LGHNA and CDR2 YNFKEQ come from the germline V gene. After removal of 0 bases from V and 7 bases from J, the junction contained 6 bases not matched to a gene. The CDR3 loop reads CASSQEGAGGREQYF. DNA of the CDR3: TGTGCCAGCAGCCAAGAAGGAGCGGGAGGGAGAGAGCAGTACTTC.